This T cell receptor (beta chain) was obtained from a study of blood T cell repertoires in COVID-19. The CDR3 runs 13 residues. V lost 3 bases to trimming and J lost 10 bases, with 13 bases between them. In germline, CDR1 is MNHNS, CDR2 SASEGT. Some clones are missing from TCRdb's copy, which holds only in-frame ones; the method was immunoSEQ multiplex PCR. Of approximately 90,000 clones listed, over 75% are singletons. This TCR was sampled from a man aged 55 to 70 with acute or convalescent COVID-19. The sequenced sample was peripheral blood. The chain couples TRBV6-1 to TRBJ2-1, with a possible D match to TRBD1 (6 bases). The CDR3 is CASSETGRREQFF. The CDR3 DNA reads TGTGCCAGCAGTGAGACAGGTCGCCGCGAGCAGTTCTTC.